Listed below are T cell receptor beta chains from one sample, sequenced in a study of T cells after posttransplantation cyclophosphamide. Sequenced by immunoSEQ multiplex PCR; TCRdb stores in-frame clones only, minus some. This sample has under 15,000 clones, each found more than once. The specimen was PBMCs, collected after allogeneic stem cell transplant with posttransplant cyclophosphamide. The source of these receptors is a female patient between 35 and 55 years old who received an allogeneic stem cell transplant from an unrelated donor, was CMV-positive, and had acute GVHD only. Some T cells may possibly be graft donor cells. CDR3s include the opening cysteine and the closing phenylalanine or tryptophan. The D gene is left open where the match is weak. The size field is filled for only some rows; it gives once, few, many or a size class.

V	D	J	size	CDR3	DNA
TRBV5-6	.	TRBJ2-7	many	CASSFDKSYEQYF	TGTGCCAGCAGCTTCGACAAATCCTACGAGCAGTACTTC
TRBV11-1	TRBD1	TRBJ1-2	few	CASSLDGDRLDYGYTF	TGTGCCAGCAGCTTAGACGGGGACAGGTTGGACTATGGCTACACCTTC
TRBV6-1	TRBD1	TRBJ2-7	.	CASSASGTGYYEQYF	TGTGCCAGCAGTGCATCCGGGACAGGGTACTACGAGCAGTACTTC
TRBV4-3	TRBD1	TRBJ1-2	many	CASSQAARGLYGYTF	TGCGCCAGCAGCCAAGCCGCCAGGGGGCTCTATGGCTACACCTTC
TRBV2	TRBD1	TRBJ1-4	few	CASRYAGTANEKLFF	TGTGCCAGCAGGTACGCCGGGACAGCAAATGAAAAACTGTTTTTT
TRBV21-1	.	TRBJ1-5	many	CASSKACNSLIFQPQHF	TGTGCCAGCAGCAAAGCGTGTAACAGCTTGATATTCCAGCCCCAGCATTTT
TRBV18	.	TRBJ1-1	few	CASSHEVGGTEAFF	TGTGCCAGCTCGCACGAAGTGGGGGGCACTGAAGCTTTCTTT
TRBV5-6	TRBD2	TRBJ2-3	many	CASSSGTSGRGADTQYF	TGTGCCAGCAGCTCCGGGACTAGCGGGAGAGGCGCAGATACGCAGTATTTT
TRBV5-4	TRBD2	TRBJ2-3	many	CASSGERGDVTDTQYF	TGTGCCAGCAGCGGCGAGCGGGGGGACGTCACAGATACGCAGTATTTT
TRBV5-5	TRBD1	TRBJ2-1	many	CASSSQDRGNEQFF	TGTGCCAGCAGCTCCCAGGACAGGGGAAATGAGCAGTTCTTC
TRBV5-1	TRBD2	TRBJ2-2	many	CASSLVASGSVGELFF	TGCGCCAGCAGCTTGGTGGCTAGCGGGAGTGTCGGGGAGCTGTTTTTT
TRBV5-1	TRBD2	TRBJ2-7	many	CASSHSGRAHEQYF	TGCGCCAGCAGCCATAGCGGGAGGGCCCACGAGCAGTACTTC
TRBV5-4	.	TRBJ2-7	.	CASSLGGLSSYEQYF	TGTGCCAGCAGCTTGGGCGGTTTAAGCTCCTACGAGCAGTACTTC
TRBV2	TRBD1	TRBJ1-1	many	CASRGTRQGAGMGEAFF	TGTGCCAGCAGAGGGACTAGACAGGGGGCGGGAATGGGTGAAGCTTTCTTT
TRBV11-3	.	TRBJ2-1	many	CASSLGGETYNEQFF	TGTGCCAGCAGCTTAGGGGGGGAGACCTACAATGAGCAGTTCTTC
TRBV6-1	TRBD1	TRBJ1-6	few	CASSDRGRESPLHF	TGTGCCAGCAGTGACAGGGGGCGAGAGTCACCCCTCCACTTT
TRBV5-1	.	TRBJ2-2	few	CASSPQGNTGELFF	TGCGCCAGCAGCCCACAGGGGAACACCGGGGAGCTGTTTTTT
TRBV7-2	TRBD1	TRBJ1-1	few	CASSLRQGGVNTEAFF	TGTGCCAGCAGCCTACGACAGGGCGGGGTGAACACTGAAGCTTTCTTT
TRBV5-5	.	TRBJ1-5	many	CASSAGPGSRQPQHF	TGTGCCAGCAGCGCCGGGCCGGGGTCGAGGCAGCCCCAGCATTTT
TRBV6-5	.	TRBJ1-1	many	CASRREGGDTEAFF	TGTGCCAGCAGGAGGGAAGGAGGGGACACTGAAGCTTTCTTT
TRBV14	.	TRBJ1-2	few	CASSQQDYPGDGYTF	TGTGCCAGCAGCCAACAGGACTACCCGGGAGATGGCTACACCTTC
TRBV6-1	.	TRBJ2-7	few	CASSEGELANSYEQYF	TGTGCCAGCAGTGAAGGGGAACTAGCCAACTCCTACGAGCAGTACTTC
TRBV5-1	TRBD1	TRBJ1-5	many	CASSLGGGRNQPQHF	TGCGCCAGCAGCTTGGGAGGGGGCCGCAATCAGCCCCAGCATTTT
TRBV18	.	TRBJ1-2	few	CASSPGSGYGYTF	TGTGCCAGCTCACCGGGATCAGGGTATGGCTACACCTTC
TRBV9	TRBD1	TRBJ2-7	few	CASGQGGYEQYF	TGTGCCAGCGGACAGGGGGGCTACGAGCAGTACTTC
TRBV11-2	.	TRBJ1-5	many	CASSFGGGQPQHF	TGTGCCAGCAGCTTCGGGGGTGGTCAGCCCCAGCATTTT
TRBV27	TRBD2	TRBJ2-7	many	CASSLGLAGGSYEQYF	TGTGCCAGCAGTTTAGGACTAGCGGGAGGGTCCTACGAGCAGTACTTC
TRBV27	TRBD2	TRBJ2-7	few	CASYDSGSSREQYF	TGTGCCAGCTACGATAGCGGGAGTTCACGGGAGCAGTACTTC
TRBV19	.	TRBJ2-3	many	CASSIAVTDTQYF	TGTGCCAGTAGTATAGCCGTCACAGATACGCAGTATTTT
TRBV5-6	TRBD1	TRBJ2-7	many	CASSYRDSYEQYF	TGTGCCAGCAGCTACCGGGACAGCTACGAGCAGTACTTC
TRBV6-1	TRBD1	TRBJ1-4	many	CASQGDATNEKLFF	TGTGCTTCACAGGGGGATGCAACTAATGAAAAACTGTTTTTT
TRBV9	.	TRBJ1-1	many	CASSETGLDTEAFF	TGTGCCAGCAGCGAAACAGGGCTGGACACTGAAGCTTTCTTT
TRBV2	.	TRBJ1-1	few	CASSGGRAVTEAFF	TGTGCCAGCAGTGGCGGCAGGGCCGTCACTGAAGCTTTCTTT
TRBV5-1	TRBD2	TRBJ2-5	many	CASSTNDGGGETQYF	TGCGCCAGCAGCACCAACGACGGCGGGGGAGAGACCCAGTACTTC
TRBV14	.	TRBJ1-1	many	CASSPQGTTEAFF	TGTGCCAGCAGCCCACAGGGAACTACTGAAGCTTTCTTT
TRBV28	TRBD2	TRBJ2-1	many	CASTYLAGGIGYNEQFF	TGTGCCAGCACTTACTTAGCGGGAGGGATAGGGTACAATGAGCAGTTCTTC
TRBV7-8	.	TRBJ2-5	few	CASSLVGGGETQYF	TGTGCCAGCAGCTTAGTCGGGGGAGGAGAGACCCAGTACTTC
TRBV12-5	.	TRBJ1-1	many	CASGLGQVIGTEAFF	TGTGCTAGTGGTTTGGGGCAGGTGATAGGCACTGAAGCTTTCTTT
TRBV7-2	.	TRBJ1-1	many	CASSPTVGLEAFF	TGTGCCAGCAGCCCCACAGTGGGCCTTGAAGCTTTCTTT
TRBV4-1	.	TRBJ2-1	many	CASSSLGAAYNEQFF	TGCGCCAGCAGCTCGCTCGGAGCGGCCTACAATGAGCAGTTCTTC
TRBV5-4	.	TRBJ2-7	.	CASSLGQVKEQYF	TGTGCCAGCAGCTTGGGGCAAGTAAAGGAGCAGTACTTC
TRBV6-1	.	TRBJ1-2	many	CASAREGALFNGYTF	TGTGCCAGTGCTAGGGAGGGCGCTCTTTTCAACGGCTACACCTTC
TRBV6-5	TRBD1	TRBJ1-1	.	CASGGDRREAFF	TGTGCCAGCGGCGGGGACAGGAGGGAAGCTTTCTTT
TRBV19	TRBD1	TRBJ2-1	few	CASSIGGQGRNEQFF	TGTGCCAGTAGTATAGGGGGACAGGGGAGAAATGAGCAGTTCTTC
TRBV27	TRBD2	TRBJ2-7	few	CASSLGPAGGPYEQYF	TGTGCCAGCAGTTTAGGTCCAGCGGGAGGACCCTACGAGCAGTACTTC
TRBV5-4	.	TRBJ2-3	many	CASSLWTDTQYF	TGTGCCAGCAGCTTGTGGACAGATACGCAGTACTTT
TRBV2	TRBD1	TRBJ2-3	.	CASSDQGDMQYF	TGTGCCAGCAGTGACCAGGGGGATATGCAGTATTTT
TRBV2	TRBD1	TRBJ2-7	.	CASSVRGTGDYEQYF	TGTGCCAGCAGTGTACGGGGGACAGGGGACTACGAGCAGTACTTC
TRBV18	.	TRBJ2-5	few	CASSPRGETQYF	TGTGCCAGCTCACCTAGGGGGGAGACCCAGTACTTC
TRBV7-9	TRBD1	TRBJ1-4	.	CASSLLGQSNEELFF	TGTGCCAGCAGCTTACTGGGACAGTCAAATGAGGAACTGTTTTTT
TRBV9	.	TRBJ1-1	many	CASSVVPVSNTEAFF	TGTGCCAGCAGCGTAGTCCCAGTGTCGAACACTGAAGCTTTCTTT
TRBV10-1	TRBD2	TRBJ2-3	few	CASSGTSGSTDTQYF	TGCGCCAGCTCCGGGACTAGCGGGAGCACAGATACGCAGTATTTT
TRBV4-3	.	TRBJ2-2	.	CASSQDSDRPLVTGELFF	TGCGCCAGCAGCCAAGACTCCGACAGACCTCTTGTCACCGGGGAGCTGTTTTTT